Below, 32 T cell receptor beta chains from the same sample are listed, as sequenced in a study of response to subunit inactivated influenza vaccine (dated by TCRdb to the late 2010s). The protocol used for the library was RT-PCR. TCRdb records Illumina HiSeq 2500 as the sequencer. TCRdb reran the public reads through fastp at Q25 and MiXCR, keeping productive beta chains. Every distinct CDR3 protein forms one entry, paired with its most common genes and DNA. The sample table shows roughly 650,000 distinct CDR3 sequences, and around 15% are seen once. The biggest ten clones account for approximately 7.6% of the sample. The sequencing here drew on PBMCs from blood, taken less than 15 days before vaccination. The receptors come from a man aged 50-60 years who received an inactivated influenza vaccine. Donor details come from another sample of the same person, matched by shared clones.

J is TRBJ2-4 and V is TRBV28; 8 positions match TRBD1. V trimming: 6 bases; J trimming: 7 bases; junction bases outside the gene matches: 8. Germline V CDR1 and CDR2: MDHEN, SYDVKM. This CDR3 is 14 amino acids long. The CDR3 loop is CASSSGQGINIQYF. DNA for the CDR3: TGTGCCAGCAGCTCCGGACAGGGTATTAACATTCAGTACTTC.

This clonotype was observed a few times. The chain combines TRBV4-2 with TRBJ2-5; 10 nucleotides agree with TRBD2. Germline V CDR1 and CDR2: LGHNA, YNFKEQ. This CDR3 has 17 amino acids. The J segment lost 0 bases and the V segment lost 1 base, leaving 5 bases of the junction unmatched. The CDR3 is CASSQVDGTSDQETQYF. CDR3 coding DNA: TGTGCCAGCAGCCAAGTCGACGGGACTAGCGACCAAGAGACCCAGTACTTC.

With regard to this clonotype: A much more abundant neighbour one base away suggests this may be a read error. The DNA for the CDR3 is TGTGCCAGCGGCTTCCGGGACAGGGGTACGGAGACCCAGTACTTC. Translated: CASGFRDRGTETQYF. The chain carries TRBV7-2 and TRBJ2-5, with 10 bases identical to TRBD1. CDR1 SGHTA and CDR2 FQGNSA come from the germline V gene. The CDR3 runs 15 residues.

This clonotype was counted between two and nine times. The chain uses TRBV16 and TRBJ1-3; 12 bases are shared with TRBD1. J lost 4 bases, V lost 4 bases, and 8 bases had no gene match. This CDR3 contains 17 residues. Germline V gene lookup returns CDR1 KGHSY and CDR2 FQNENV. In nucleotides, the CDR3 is TGTGCCAGCAGCCTCTACCGGGACAGGGGGCCGGGAAACACCATATATTTT. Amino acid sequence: CASSLYRDRGPGNTIYF. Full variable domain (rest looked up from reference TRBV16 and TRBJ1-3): GEEVAQTPKHLVRGEGQKAKLYCAPIKGHSYVFWYQQVLKNEFKFLISFQNENVFDETGMPKERFSAKCLPNSPCSLEIQATKLEDSAVYFCASSLYRDRGPGNTIYFGEGSWLTVV.

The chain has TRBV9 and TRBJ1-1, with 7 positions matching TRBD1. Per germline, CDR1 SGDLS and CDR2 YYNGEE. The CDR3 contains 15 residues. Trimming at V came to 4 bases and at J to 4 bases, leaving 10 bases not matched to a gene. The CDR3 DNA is TGTGCCAGCAGCTTACAGGGGACTATGGGCACTGAAGCTTTCTTT. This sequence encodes CASSLQGTMGTEAFF.

The CDR3 reads CASSQGGLGSDTQYF. The CDR3 coding sequence is TGTGCCAGCAGCCAAGGAGGGCTAGGCTCAGATACGCAGTATTTT. The chain joins TRBV4-2 to TRBJ2-3; D might be TRBD2 (5 bases). This CDR3 has 15 amino acids. The germline V and J ends were trimmed by 1 base and 4 bases, with 12 bases remaining between them. Germline-derived CDR1 and CDR2 are LGHNA and YNFKEQ.

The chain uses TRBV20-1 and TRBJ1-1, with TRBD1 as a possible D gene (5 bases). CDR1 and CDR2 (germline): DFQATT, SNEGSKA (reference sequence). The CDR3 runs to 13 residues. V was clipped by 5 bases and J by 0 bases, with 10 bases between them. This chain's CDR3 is CSALGRVNTEAFF. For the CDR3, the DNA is TGCAGTGCTCTCGGCAGGGTGAACACTGAAGCTTTCTTT.

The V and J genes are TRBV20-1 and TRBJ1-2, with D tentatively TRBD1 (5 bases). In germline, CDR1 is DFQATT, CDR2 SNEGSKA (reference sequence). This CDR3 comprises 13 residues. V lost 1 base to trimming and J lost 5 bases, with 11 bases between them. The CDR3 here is CSARAGLGYGYTF. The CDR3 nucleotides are TGCAGTGCTAGAGCAGGGTTGGGATATGGCTACACCTTC.

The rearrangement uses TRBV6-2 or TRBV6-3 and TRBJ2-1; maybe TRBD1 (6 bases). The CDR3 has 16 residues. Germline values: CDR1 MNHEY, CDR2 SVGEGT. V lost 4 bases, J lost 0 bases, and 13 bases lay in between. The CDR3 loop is CASSWGTGSSYNEQFF. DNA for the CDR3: TGTGCCAGCAGTTGGGGTACAGGGAGCTCCTACAATGAGCAGTTCTTC.

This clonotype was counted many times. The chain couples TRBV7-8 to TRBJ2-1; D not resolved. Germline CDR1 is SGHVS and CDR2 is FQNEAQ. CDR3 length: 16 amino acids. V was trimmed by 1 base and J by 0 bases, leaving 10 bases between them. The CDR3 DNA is TGTGCCAGCAGCTTAGTTCTTATGACCTCCTACAATGAGCAGTTCTTC. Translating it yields CASSLVLMTSYNEQFF.

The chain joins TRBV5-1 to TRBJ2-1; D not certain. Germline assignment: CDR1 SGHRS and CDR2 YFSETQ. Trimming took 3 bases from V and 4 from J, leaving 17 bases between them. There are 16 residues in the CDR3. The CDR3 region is CASSYSRAPNYNEQFF. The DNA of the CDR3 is TGCGCCAGCAGCTACTCTCGAGCGCCCAATTACAATGAGCAGTTCTTC.

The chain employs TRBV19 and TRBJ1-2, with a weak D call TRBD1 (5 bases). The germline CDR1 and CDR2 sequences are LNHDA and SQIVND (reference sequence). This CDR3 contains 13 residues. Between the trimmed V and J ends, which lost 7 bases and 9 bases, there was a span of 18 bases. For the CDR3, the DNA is TGTGCCAGTATGATCCCCCGGGACGGAAGCTACACCTTC. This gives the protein CASMIPRDGSYTF.

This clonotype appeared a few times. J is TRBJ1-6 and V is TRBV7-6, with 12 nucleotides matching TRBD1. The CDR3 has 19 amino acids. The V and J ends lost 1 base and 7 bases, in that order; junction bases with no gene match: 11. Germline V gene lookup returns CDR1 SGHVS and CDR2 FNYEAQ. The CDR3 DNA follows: TGTGCCAGCAGCTTAGGGGGATCCGGGACAGGGGGCTCAAATTCACCCCTCCACTTT. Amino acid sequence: CASSLGGSGTGGSNSPLHF.

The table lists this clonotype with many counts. The DNA for the CDR3 is TGTGCCAGCAGCCCCCGTATTAGCGGGAGAGAGACCCAGTACTTC. The encoded protein is CASSPRISGRETQYF. The J gene is TRBJ2-5, the V gene TRBV7-2; 9 nucleotides align to TRBD2. From germline, CDR1 is SGHTA and CDR2 FQGNSA. This CDR3 has 15 amino acids. V was pared by 5 bases and J by 4 bases, with 8 bases of the junction left unmatched.

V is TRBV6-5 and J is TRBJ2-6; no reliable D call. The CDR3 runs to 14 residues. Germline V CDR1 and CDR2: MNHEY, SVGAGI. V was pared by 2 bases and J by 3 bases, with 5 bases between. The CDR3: CASSYLIGANVLTF. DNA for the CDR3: TGTGCCAGCAGTTACCTGATTGGGGCCAACGTCCTGACTTTC.

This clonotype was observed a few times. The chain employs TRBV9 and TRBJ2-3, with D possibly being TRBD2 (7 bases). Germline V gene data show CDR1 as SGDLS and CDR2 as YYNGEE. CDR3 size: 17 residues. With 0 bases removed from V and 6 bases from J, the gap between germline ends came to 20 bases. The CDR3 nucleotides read TGTGCCAGCAGCGTAGCAGCCCTGGGGGCGGGAGACGATACGCAGTATTTT. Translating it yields CASSVAALGAGDDTQYF.

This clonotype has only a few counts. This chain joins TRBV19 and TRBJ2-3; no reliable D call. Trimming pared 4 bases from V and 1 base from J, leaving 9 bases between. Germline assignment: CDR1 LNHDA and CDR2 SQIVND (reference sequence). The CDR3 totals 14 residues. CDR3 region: CASSTSAGTDTQYF. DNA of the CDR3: TGTGCCAGTAGTACCAGCGCCGGCACAGATACGCAGTATTTT.

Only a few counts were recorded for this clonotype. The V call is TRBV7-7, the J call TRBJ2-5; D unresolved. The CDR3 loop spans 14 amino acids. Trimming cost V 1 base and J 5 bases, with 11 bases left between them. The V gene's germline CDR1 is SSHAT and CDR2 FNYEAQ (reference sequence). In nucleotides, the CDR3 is TGTGCCAGCAGCTTAGTGGGGTGGCAGGAGACCCAGTACTTC. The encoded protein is CASSLVGWQETQYF.

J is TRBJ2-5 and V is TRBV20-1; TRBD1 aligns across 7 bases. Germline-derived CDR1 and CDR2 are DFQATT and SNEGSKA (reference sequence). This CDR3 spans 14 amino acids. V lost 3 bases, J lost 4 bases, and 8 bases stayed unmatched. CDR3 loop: CSASWKGARETQYF. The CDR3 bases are TGCAGTGCTAGTTGGAAGGGGGCGCGAGAGACCCAGTACTTC.

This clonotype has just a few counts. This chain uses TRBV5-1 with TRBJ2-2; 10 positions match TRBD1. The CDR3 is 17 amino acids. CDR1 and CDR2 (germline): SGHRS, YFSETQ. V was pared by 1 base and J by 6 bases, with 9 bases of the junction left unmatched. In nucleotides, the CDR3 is TGCGCCAGCAGCTTGTATCCGAGGGACAGGGGTGCCGGGGAGCTGTTTTTT. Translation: CASSLYPRDRGAGELFF. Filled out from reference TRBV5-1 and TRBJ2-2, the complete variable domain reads KAGVTQTPRYLIKTRGQQVTLSCSPISGHRSVSWYQQTPGQGLQFLFEYFSETQRNKGNFPGRFSGRQFSNSRSEMNVSTLELGDSALYLCASSLYPRDRGAGELFFGEGSRLTVL.

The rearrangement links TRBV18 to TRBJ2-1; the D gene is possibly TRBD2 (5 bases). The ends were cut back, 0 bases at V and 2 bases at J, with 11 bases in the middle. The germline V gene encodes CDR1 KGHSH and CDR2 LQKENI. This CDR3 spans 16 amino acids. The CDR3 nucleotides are TGTGCCAGCTCACCACCTCTGAGGGAGCCCTACAATGAGCAGTTCTTC. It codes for CASSPPLREPYNEQFF.

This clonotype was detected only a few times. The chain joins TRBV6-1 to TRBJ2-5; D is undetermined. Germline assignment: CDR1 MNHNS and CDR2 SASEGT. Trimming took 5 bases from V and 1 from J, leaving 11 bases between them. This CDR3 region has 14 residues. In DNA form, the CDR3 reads TGTGCCAGCAGTACCTCCGAGGTCCAAGAGACCCAGTACTTC. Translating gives CASSTSEVQETQYF.

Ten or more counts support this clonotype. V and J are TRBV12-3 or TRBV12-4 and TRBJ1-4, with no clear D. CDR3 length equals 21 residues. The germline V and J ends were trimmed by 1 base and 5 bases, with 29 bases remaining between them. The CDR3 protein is CASSLVLRYGRDTTLNEKLFF. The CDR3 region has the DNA TGTGCCAGCAGTTTAGTCCTTCGGTATGGGAGAGACACGACTTTAAATGAAAAACTGTTTTTT.

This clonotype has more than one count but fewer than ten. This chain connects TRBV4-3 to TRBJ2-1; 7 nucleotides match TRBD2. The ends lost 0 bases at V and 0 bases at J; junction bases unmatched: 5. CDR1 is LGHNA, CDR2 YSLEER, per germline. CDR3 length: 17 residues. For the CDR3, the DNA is TGCGCCAGCAGCCAAGAGCCTAGCGGTACCTCCTACAATGAGCAGTTCTTC. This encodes CASSQEPSGTSYNEQFF.

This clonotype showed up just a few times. The CDR3 coding sequence is TGCGCCTCACAGGACTATCAACAGGATACGCAGTATTTT. Residues: CASQDYQQDTQYF. This chain uses TRBV20-1 with TRBJ2-3; perhaps TRBD2 as D (6 bases). Germline V lookup: CDR1 DFQATT, CDR2 SNEGSKA (reference sequence). The CDR3 sequence is 13 residues long.

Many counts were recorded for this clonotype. The CDR3: CASSLVGRPLSDTQYF. In DNA, the CDR3 is TGTGCCAGCAGCTTAGTCGGGCGACCCCTCTCAGATACGCAGTATTTT. This chain links TRBV7-2 with TRBJ2-3, with D uncertain. The V gene's germline CDR1 is SGHTA and CDR2 FQGNSA. The V and J ends lost 1 base and 4 bases respectively, with 15 bases between them. The CDR3 extends over 16 amino acids.

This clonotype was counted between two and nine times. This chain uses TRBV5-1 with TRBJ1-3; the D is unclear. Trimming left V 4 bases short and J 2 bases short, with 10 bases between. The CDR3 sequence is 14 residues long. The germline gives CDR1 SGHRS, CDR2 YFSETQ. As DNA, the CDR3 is TGCGCCAGCAGCCCGGGATCAACTGGAAACACCATATATTTT. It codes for CASSPGSTGNTIYF.

The CDR3 nucleotides are TGTGCCAGCAGCGGGGGGTCTAGCGGGAGCTACGAGCAGTACTTC. It is translated as CASSGGSSGSYEQYF. V and J are TRBV7-8 and TRBJ2-7; 10 positions agree with TRBD2. The germline gives CDR1 SGHVS, CDR2 FQNEAQ. There are 15 residues in the CDR3. The V and J ends lost 5 bases and 3 bases, in that order; junction bases with no gene match: 7.

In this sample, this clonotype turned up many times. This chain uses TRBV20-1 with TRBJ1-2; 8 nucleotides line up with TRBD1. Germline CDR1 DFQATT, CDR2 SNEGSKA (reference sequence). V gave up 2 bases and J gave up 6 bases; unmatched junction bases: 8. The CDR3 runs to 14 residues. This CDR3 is CSARTTQGAHGYTF. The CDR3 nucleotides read TGCAGTGCTAGAACCACTCAGGGGGCGCATGGCTACACCTTC.

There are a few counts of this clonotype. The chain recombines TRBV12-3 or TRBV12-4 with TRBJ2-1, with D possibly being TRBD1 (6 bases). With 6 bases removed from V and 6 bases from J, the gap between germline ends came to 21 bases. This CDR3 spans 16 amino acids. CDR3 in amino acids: CASSPLPGRGGNEQFF. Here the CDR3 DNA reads TGTGCCAGCAGCCCCTTACCGGGGCGAGGGGGCAATGAGCAGTTCTTC.

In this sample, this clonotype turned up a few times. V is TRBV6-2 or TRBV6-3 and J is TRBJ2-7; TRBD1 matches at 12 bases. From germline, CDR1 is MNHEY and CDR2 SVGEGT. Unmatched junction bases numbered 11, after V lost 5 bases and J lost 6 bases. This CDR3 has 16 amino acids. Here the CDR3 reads CASSPTGDRGRGEQYF. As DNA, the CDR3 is TGTGCCAGCAGTCCAACGGGGGACAGGGGGCGCGGCGAGCAGTACTTC.

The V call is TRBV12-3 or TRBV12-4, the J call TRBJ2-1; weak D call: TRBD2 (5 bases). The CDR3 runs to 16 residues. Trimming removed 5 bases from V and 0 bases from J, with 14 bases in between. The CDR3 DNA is TGTGCCAGCAGTGGTTTTTTAACTAGCTCCTACAATGAGCAGTTCTTC. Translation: CASSGFLTSSYNEQFF.